Below, 18 T cell receptor beta chains from the same sample are listed, as sequenced in a study of T cell responses to AZD1222 COVID-19 vaccine (TCRdb year 2021). Preparation of the library involved the immunoSEQ multiplex PCR assay. TCRdb retrieved this table from immuneACCESS and kept in-frame rearrangements only. Not all clones are present; in checked studies, unresolved V genes account for under half, and no reason is known for the remainder. This sample is represented by around 180,000 clones; 88% of them were singletons. The ten biggest clones cover more than 25% of the sample. The time point label, read with the paper, signifies: about 28 days (+/-7) after the second vaccine dose. This material consisted of peripheral blood, taken 28 days after the second AZD1222 dose. The receptors originated from an adult who received the AZD1222 COVID-19 vaccine.

V and J are TRBV7-9 and TRBJ2-7; tentative D call: TRBD1 (6 bases). Deletions cut 3 bases from V and 1 base from J, with 7 bases between. The CDR3 is 13 residues long. Germline CDR1 and CDR2: SEHNR and FQNEAQ (reference sequence). CDR3 amino acids: CASSFGQSYEQYF. The DNA of the CDR3 is TGTGCCAGCAGCTTCGGACAGTCCTACGAGCAGTACTTC.

The CDR3 sequence is CATSSYNEQFF. CDR3 in DNA: TGTGCCACCAGTTCCTACAATGAGCAGTTCTTC. The rearrangement links TRBV24-1 to TRBJ2-1; D not resolved. The germline V gene has CDR1 KGHDR and CDR2 SFDVKD. This CDR3 contains 11 residues. Trimming shortened V by 6 bases and J by 1 base, and 0 bases separated the two germline ends.

The chain is built from TRBV6-2 or TRBV6-3 and TRBJ2-7; D is uncertain. Germline CDR1 reads MNHEY; CDR2 reads SVGEGT. This CDR3 spans 13 amino acids. V was cut by 3 bases and J by 6 bases, with 12 bases left in between. The CDR3 DNA reads as TGTGCCAGCAGTTATTCATATGGGTCCGAGCAGTACTTC. It codes for CASSYSYGSEQYF.

For the CDR3, the DNA is TGTGCCAGCACGGGACAGGGCTCCTACGAGCAGTACTTC. Residues: CASTGQGSYEQYF. V and J are TRBV28 and TRBJ2-7; 9 bases agree with TRBD1. Per the germline V gene, CDR1 is MDHEN and CDR2 is SYDVKM. CDR3 length: 13 amino acids. The trim removed 7 bases at V and 0 bases at J, leaving 1 base unmatched. Variable domain in full (rest from reference TRBV28 and TRBJ2-7): DVKVTQSSRYLVKRTGEKVFLECVQDMDHENMFWYRQDPGLGLRLIYFSYDVKMKEKGDIPEGYSVSREKKERFSLILESASTNQTSMYLCASTGQGSYEQYFGPGTRLTVT.

The rearrangement uses TRBV10-3 and TRBJ2-7; D unclear. The germline CDR1 and CDR2 sequences are ENHRY and SYGVKD. The CDR3 contains 13 residues. V was pared by 1 base and J by 1 base, with 5 bases between. The CDR3 is CAISEWQSYEQYF. CDR3 nucleotides: TGTGCCATCAGTGAGTGGCAGTCCTACGAGCAGTACTTC.

This chain uses TRBV28 with TRBJ1-4; D perhaps matches TRBD1 (5 bases). The CDR3 runs 15 residues. Per germline, CDR1 MDHEN and CDR2 SYDVKM. Trimming pared 3 bases from V and 5 bases from J, leaving 13 bases between. The CDR3 nucleotides are TGTGCCAGCAGTTTTCGGCAGGGCCGGAATGAAAAACTGTTTTTT. This gives the protein CASSFRQGRNEKLFF.

Here the CDR3 reads CATSDRTGNSSYEQYF. DNA for the CDR3: TGTGCCACCAGTGATCGGACGGGGAACAGCTCCTACGAGCAGTACTTC. V is TRBV24-1 and J is TRBJ2-7; TRBD2 might be the D (5 bases). V was cut by 3 bases and J by 0 bases, with 14 bases left in between. The CDR3 loop spans 16 amino acids. The germline V gene has CDR1 KGHDR and CDR2 SFDVKD.

This chain links TRBV5-1 with TRBJ2-2; D may be TRBD1 or TRBD2 (5 bases each). Looked up from germline, CDR1 is SGHRS and CDR2 is YFSETQ. CDR3 size: 16 residues. V was cut by 6 bases and J by 0 bases, with 15 bases left in between. CDR3 bases: TGCGCCAGCACCCTGGGTGGGACGGCGAACACCGGGGAGCTGTTTTTT. Amino acid sequence: CASTLGGTANTGELFF.

V gene TRBV28 combines with J gene TRBJ2-7; D is uncertain. Per germline, CDR1 MDHEN and CDR2 SYDVKM. The CDR3 is 13 amino acids. V gave up 1 base and J gave up 2 bases, with 6 bases separating them. This chain's CDR3 is CASSLYRAYEQYF. The DNA for the CDR3 is TGTGCCAGCAGTTTATACCGAGCCTACGAGCAGTACTTC.

This chain uses TRBV4-3 with TRBJ1-2; D gene ambiguous. The germline CDR1 and CDR2 sequences are LGHNA and YSLEER. The CDR3 totals 13 residues. V lost 0 bases to trimming and J lost 5 bases, with 7 bases between them. CDR3 coding DNA: TGCGCCAGCAGCCAAGATCTGGAATATGGCTACACCTTC. It yields the protein CASSQDLEYGYTF.

The chain combines TRBV25-1 with TRBJ1-2, with a possible D match to TRBD1 (6 bases). This CDR3 is 13 amino acids long. The germline CDR1 and CDR2 sequences are MGHDK and SYGVNS. V shed 1 base and J shed 11 bases, with 14 bases lying between them. Here the CDR3 reads CASSEFGRGGYTF. In DNA, the CDR3 is TGTGCCAGCAGTGAATTCGGCAGGGGTGGGTACACCTTC.

This rearrangement joins TRBV5-1 to TRBJ2-4; unclear D gene. V was trimmed by 4 bases and J by 0 bases, leaving 11 bases between them. This CDR3 region has 15 residues. The germline V gene has CDR1 SGHRS and CDR2 YFSETQ. CDR3 DNA: TGCGCCAGCAGCCCGCAGACCCTAGCCAAAAACATTCAGTACTTC. Translating it yields CASSPQTLAKNIQYF.

CDR3 in amino acids: CASSFTGVGNTIYF. The CDR3 DNA reads TGTGCCAGCAGCTTTACAGGGGTAGGAAACACCATATATTTT. V is TRBV11-2 and J is TRBJ1-3, with 7 bases that match TRBD1. This CDR3 region has 14 residues. V gave up 3 bases and J gave up 4 bases; unmatched junction bases: 3. Per germline, CDR1 SGHAT and CDR2 FQNNGV.

The V call is TRBV24-1, the J call TRBJ2-1, with TRBD2 identical over 10 bases. The length of the CDR3 is 16 residues. After removal of 1 base from V and 7 bases from J, the junction contained 6 bases not matched to a gene. CDR1 and CDR2 (germline): KGHDR, SFDVKD. The CDR3 DNA is TGTGCCACCAGTGATTTTTCTAGCGGGAGTACAAATGAGCAGTTCTTC. It codes for CATSDFSSGSTNEQFF.

V usage is TRBV7-9 and J usage is TRBJ2-7; TRBD1 or TRBD2 may be the D gene (5 bases each). The germline V gene has CDR1 SEHNR and CDR2 FQNEAQ (reference sequence). Trimming cost V 5 bases and J 6 bases, with 20 bases left between them. The CDR3 spans 15 residues. CDR3: CASSPRDPLGPEQYF. CDR3 DNA: TGTGCCAGCAGCCCCCGGGACCCCCTGGGACCCGAGCAGTACTTC.

This clone was seen a handful of times. This sequence joins TRBV7-9 and TRBJ1-2, with D possibly TRBD1 on 5 matching bases. The length of the CDR3 is 15 residues. Germline lookup yields CDR1 SEHNR and CDR2 FQNEAQ (reference sequence). Trimming took 2 bases from V and 5 from J, leaving 15 bases between them. CDR3 sequence: CASSLLDRGDYGYTF. In DNA form, the CDR3 reads TGTGCCAGCAGCTTATTAGATAGGGGCGATTATGGCTACACCTTC. The whole variable domain, filled in from reference TRBV7-9 and TRBJ1-2, reads DTGVSQNPRHKITKRGQNVTFRCDPISEHNRLYWYRQTLGQGPEFLTYFQNEAQLEKSRLLSDRFSAERPKGSFSTLEIQRTEQGDSAMYLCASSLLDRGDYGYTFGSGTRLTVV.

In its sample, this clone was seen once. Mismatch with germline at one junction end may stem from a read error. The chain has TRBV30 and TRBJ1-1; D gene uncertain. Germline CDR1 reads GTSNPN; CDR2 reads SVGIG (reference sequence). This CDR3 spans 10 amino acids. CDR3 protein: CAWSIERAVF. CDR3 nucleotides: TGTGCCTGGAGTATAGAACGGGCCGTCTTT.

V is TRBV6-5 and J is TRBJ2-1; D is undetermined. This CDR3 has 13 residues. Germline assignment: CDR1 MNHEY and CDR2 SVGAGI. Trimming took 0 bases from V and 6 from J, leaving 6 bases between them. The DNA for the CDR3 is TGTGCCAGCAGTTACTCGATGGCCAATGAGCAGTTCTTC. This sequence encodes CASSYSMANEQFF.